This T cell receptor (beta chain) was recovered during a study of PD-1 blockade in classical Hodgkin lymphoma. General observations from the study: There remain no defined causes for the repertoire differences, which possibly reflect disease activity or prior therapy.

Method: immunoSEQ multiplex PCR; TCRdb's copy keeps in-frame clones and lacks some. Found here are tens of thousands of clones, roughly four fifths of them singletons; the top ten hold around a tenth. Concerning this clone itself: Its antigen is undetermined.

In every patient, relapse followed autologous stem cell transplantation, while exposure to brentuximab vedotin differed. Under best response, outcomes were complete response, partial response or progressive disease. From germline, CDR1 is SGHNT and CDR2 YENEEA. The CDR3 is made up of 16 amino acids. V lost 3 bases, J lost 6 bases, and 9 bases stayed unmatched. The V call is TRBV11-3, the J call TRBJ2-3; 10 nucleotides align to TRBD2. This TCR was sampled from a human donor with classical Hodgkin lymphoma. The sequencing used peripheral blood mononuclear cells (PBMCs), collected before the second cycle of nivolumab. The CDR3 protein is CASSFSSGGPGDTQYF. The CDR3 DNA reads TGTGCCAGCAGCTTTTCTAGCGGGGGCCCAGGGGATACGCAGTATTTT.